These 31 T cell receptor beta chains were sequenced from one sample in a study of T cell clones after liver transplantation (dated by TCRdb to between 2018 and 2021). Library preparation used the immunoSEQ multiplex PCR assay. TCRdb obtained this table from immuneACCESS and retained in-frame rearrangements with V and J assigned. These tables miss some clones; where compared with another copy, unresolved V genes account for less than half of the shortfall, and the remainder is unexplained. Recorded for this sample are about 51,000 clones; about 90% of them occurred a single time. The ten biggest clones cover approximately 14% of the sample. The sample in question was CD8+ T cells from blood, obtained 12 months after liver transplant. The receptors here all came from a human patient who received a liver transplant. It is possible that, after a transplant, some T cells come from the graft donor.

The DNA for the CDR3 is TGTGCCAGCAGCTCTTCTCTTAACACTGAAGCTTTCTTT. It translates to CASSSSLNTEAFF. V is TRBV7-9 and J is TRBJ1-1; D gene uncertain. The CDR3 length is 13 residues. Germline-derived CDR1 and CDR2 are SEHNR and FQNEAQ (reference sequence). V dropped 4 bases and J dropped 2 bases, with 8 bases sitting between them.

The V call is TRBV27, the J call TRBJ2-1, with TRBD1 matching 7 bases. The germline CDR1 and CDR2 sequences are MNHEY and SMNVEV (reference sequence). The V gene end was trimmed by 1 base and the J gene end by 0 bases; junction bases not matched to a gene: 3. The CDR3 is made up of 16 amino acids. CDR3 coding DNA: TGTGCCAGCAGTTTATACGGGACAGACTCCTACAATGAGCAGTTCTTC. Translating gives CASSLYGTDSYNEQFF.

CDR3: CASSEGLVYEQYF. In nucleotides, the CDR3 is TGCGCCAGCAGCGAGGGACTAGTCTACGAGCAGTACTTC. The rearrangement joins TRBV5-1 to TRBJ2-7, with 8 bases fitting TRBD2. CDR1 SGHRS and CDR2 YFSETQ come from the germline V gene. This CDR3 has 13 residues. V lost 4 bases and J lost 3; bases outside the gene matches: 3.

The V and J genes are TRBV2 and TRBJ2-5; unclear D gene. Germline V gene sequence: CDR1 SNHLY, CDR2 FYNNEI. The CDR3 covers 11 residues. V lost 3 bases, J lost 10 bases, and 9 bases lay in between. The CDR3 DNA is TGTGCCAGCAGTGATACGTTAGACCAGTACTTC. It yields the protein CASSDTLDQYF.

The CDR3 sequence: CASSTSRDRGRTTSGRPHNEQFF. Written as DNA, the CDR3 is TGTGCCAGTAGTACGTCCCGGGACAGGGGGCGAACTACTAGCGGGAGGCCCCACAATGAGCAGTTCTTC. This chain connects TRBV19 to TRBJ2-1; D might be TRBD1 or TRBD2, each matching 12 bases. Germline values: CDR1 LNHDA, CDR2 SQIVND (reference sequence). The V end was cut by 4 bases, the J end by 5 bases, with 39 bases between. This CDR3 has 23 amino acids.

The chain couples TRBV28 to TRBJ2-1; D is possibly TRBD1 (5 bases). The germline V and J ends were trimmed by 3 bases and 6 bases, with 15 bases remaining between them. Germline CDR1 reads MDHEN; CDR2 reads SYDVKM. The CDR3 length is 15 residues. The DNA of the CDR3 is TGTGCCAGCAGTTTTCTCGACAGATCTTTCAATGAGCAGTTCTTC. This encodes CASSFLDRSFNEQFF. Looking up the rest from reference TRBV28 and TRBJ2-1 gives the full variable domain: DVKVTQSSRYLVKRTGEKVFLECVQDMDHENMFWYRQDPGLGLRLIYFSYDVKMKEKGDIPEGYSVSREKKERFSLILESASTNQTSMYLCASSFLDRSFNEQFFGPGTRLTVL.

The chain has TRBV28 and TRBJ1-4; D gene unclear. The length of the CDR3 is 12 residues. Germline V gives CDR1 MDHEN, CDR2 SYDVKM. V lost 8 bases to trimming and J lost 10 bases, with 14 bases between them. The CDR3 DNA reads TGTGCCAGCGGATCCCCAGGTTCAAAACTGTTTTTT. Amino acids: CASGSPGSKLFF.

The chain is built from TRBV27 and TRBJ2-7; weak D call: TRBD1 (6 bases). The CDR3 runs 14 residues. Germline loops: CDR1 MNHEY, CDR2 SMNVEV (reference sequence). Trimming removed 8 bases at V and 2 bases at J, with 16 bases between. CDR3 in amino acids: CASRDGTGTYEQYF. The CDR3 DNA follows: TGTGCCAGCCGTGATGGTACAGGGACCTACGAGCAGTACTTC.

The chain carries TRBV27 and TRBJ2-7, with TRBD1 as a possible D gene (7 bases). The CDR3 sequence is 15 residues long. CDR1 is MNHEY, CDR2 SMNVEV, per germline (reference sequence). Trimming left V 5 bases short and J 2 bases short, with 16 bases between. This CDR3 is CASSPLEGTAYEQYF. In DNA form, the CDR3 reads TGTGCCAGCAGTCCTTTGGAGGGGACAGCCTACGAGCAGTACTTC.

The chain couples TRBV29-1 to TRBJ1-1, with no clear D. The CDR3 runs to 11 residues. Per the germline V gene, CDR1 is SQVTM and CDR2 is ANQGSEA. The V and J ends lost 7 bases and 5 bases respectively, with 11 bases between them. DNA of the CDR3: TGCAGCGCCCTGGGCCCTACTGAAGCTTTCTTT. Its translation: CSALGPTEAFF. Together with reference TRBV29-1 and TRBJ1-1, the CDR3 gives the full variable domain: SAVISQKPSRDICQRGTSLTIQCQVDSQVTMMFWYRQQPGQSLTLIATANQGSEATYESGFVIDKFPISRPNLTFSTLTVSNMSPEDSSIYLCSALGPTEAFFGQGTRLTVV.

The V gene is TRBV7-8, the J gene TRBJ1-1; maybe TRBD1 (6 bases). The CDR3 totals 18 residues. V was cut by 4 bases and J by 3 bases, with 24 bases left in between. Germline CDR1 is SGHVS and CDR2 is FQNEAQ. The CDR3: CASSSKGGGRGVYTEAFF. In DNA form, the CDR3 reads TGTGCCAGCAGCTCGAAGGGGGGGGGCAGAGGTGTGTACACTGAAGCTTTCTTT. Filled out from reference TRBV7-8 and TRBJ1-1, the complete variable domain reads GAGVSQSPRYKVAKRGQDVALRCDPISGHVSLFWYQQALGQGPEFLTYFQNEAQLDKSGLPSDRFFAERPEGSVSTLKIQRTQQEDSAVYLCASSSKGGGRGVYTEAFFGQGTRLTVV.

This clone was detected once. This sequence joins TRBV5-1 and TRBJ2-1, with 12 bases aligning to TRBD2. V was pared by 4 bases and J by 8 bases, with 10 bases of the junction left unmatched. In germline, CDR1 is SGHRS, CDR2 YFSETQ. The CDR3 totals 16 residues. The CDR3 nucleotides read TGCGCCAGCAGCGCGGAAACTAGCGGGAGGAATGATGAGCAGTTCTTC. Amino acid sequence: CASSAETSGRNDEQFF.

This chain connects TRBV19 to TRBJ2-5; 8 positions agree with TRBD2. The CDR3 runs 15 residues. CDR1 LNHDA and CDR2 SQIVND come from the germline V gene (reference sequence). Germline trimming cut 1 base from V and 4 bases from J; bases unmatched to any gene: 5. The CDR3 reads CASSIVISGRETQYF. CDR3 nucleotide sequence: TGTGCCAGTAGTATAGTGATAAGCGGGAGAGAGACCCAGTACTTC.

This clone was detected once. This chain joins TRBV4-1 and TRBJ2-5; D is unclear. Germline V gene data show CDR1 as MGHRA and CDR2 as YSYEKL. This CDR3 spans 14 amino acids. Trimming shortened V by 3 bases and J by 4 bases, and 12 bases separated the two germline ends. CDR3 region: CASSQATWPETQYF. Here the CDR3 DNA reads TGCGCCAGCAGCCAGGCGACATGGCCAGAGACCCAGTACTTC.

This sequence joins TRBV5-1 and TRBJ2-7; 11 positions match TRBD2. CDR3 length: 13 amino acids. Trimming cost V 5 bases and J 3 bases; bases outside gene matches: 1. Germline-derived CDR1 and CDR2 are SGHRS and YFSETQ. The CDR3 DNA sequence: TGCGCCAGCAGAGGGACTAGCGGCTACGAGCAGTACTTC. It specifies CASRGTSGYEQYF.

This clone has a single count. The chain couples TRBV5-1 to TRBJ1-1; D remains ambiguous. This CDR3 spans 14 amino acids. V dropped 4 bases and J dropped 2 bases, with 12 bases sitting between them. CDR1 SGHRS and CDR2 YFSETQ come from the germline V gene. CDR3 amino acids: CASSNLEANTEAFF. The CDR3 DNA sequence: TGCGCCAGCAGCAACCTGGAGGCAAACACTGAAGCTTTCTTT.

V is TRBV2 and J is TRBJ1-3; the match to TRBD1 covers 7 bases. J gave up 0 bases and V 3 bases, and 8 bases lay outside the gene matches. From germline, CDR1 is SNHLY and CDR2 FYNNEI. The CDR3 is 17 amino acids. The DNA of the CDR3 is TGTGCCAGCAGTGATGGACAGGCAGGGAGCTCTGGAAACACCATATATTTT. Amino acids: CASSDGQAGSSGNTIYF.

The CDR3 DNA follows: TGTGCCAGTAGCCGTACCCCGGCACTTACCTACACCGGGGAGCTGTTTTTT. This encodes CASSRTPALTYTGELFF. The chain employs TRBV19 and TRBJ2-2; D is undetermined. Trimming left V 6 bases short and J 3 bases short, with 20 bases between. CDR1 and CDR2 from the germline V gene are LNHDA and SQIVND (reference sequence). The CDR3 consists of 17 residues.

This chain joins TRBV4-3 and TRBJ1-2, with 7 bases that match TRBD1. The J segment lost 6 bases and the V segment lost 0 bases, leaving 10 bases of the junction unmatched. This CDR3 spans 16 amino acids. Per the germline V gene, CDR1 is LGHNA and CDR2 is YSLEER. CDR3 sequence (DNA): TGCGCCAGCAGCCAAGACACAGGGGTCGGAGGGGATGGCTACACCTTC. It specifies CASSQDTGVGGDGYTF.

The chain recombines TRBV27 with TRBJ1-3; D gene unclear. Germline V lookup: CDR1 MNHEY, CDR2 SMNVEV (reference sequence). The V gene lost 6 bases and the J gene lost 0 bases, with 15 bases spanning the gap. The CDR3 consists of 16 residues. CDR3 residues: CASSITAGFSGNTIYF. The CDR3 nucleotides read TGTGCCAGCAGCATTACGGCCGGATTCTCTGGAAACACCATATATTTT.

The genes are TRBV19 and TRBJ2-7; maybe TRBD2 (6 bases). The germline V gene encodes CDR1 LNHDA and CDR2 SQIVND (reference sequence). The CDR3 contains 13 residues. With 5 bases removed from V and 7 bases from J, the gap between germline ends came to 15 bases. CDR3 in DNA: TGTGCCAGTAGTCCCGGCGGGATGGGGGAGCAGTACTTC. This translates into CASSPGGMGEQYF.

The genes are TRBV27 and TRBJ2-7; 8 nucleotides agree with TRBD2. The CDR3 is 14 amino acids. The germline gives CDR1 MNHEY, CDR2 SMNVEV (reference sequence). The J segment lost 3 bases and the V segment lost 6 bases, leaving 7 bases of the junction unmatched. The CDR3 DNA sequence: TGTGCCAGCAGCCCGACACTAGCGGTCTACGAGCAGTACTTC. Protein: CASSPTLAVYEQYF.

J is TRBJ2-3 and V is TRBV5-6, with 9 bases aligning to TRBD2. Per germline, CDR1 SGHDT and CDR2 YYEEEE. With 4 bases clipped from V and 4 bases from J, the junction kept 16 bases outside the gene matches. This CDR3 has 18 residues. The CDR3 coding sequence is TGTGCCAGCAGCCCGCATTCGGGCGGACTAGCGAACGCAGATACGCAGTATTTT. It yields the protein CASSPHSGGLANADTQYF.

CDR3 nucleotide sequence: TGTGCCAGCAGCCACCGGGACCCCAAAAAAGGGCCCCAGCATTTT. Protein sequence: CASSHRDPKKGPQHF. The chain links TRBV14 to TRBJ1-5; D might be TRBD1 (5 bases). V gave up 3 bases and J gave up 9 bases, with 18 bases separating them. The V gene's germline CDR1 is SGHDN and CDR2 FVKESK. This CDR3 is built from 15 residues.

V and J are TRBV9 and TRBJ2-3; 9 bases agree with TRBD2. The CDR3 sequence is 16 residues long. V gave up 3 bases and J gave up 1 base; unmatched junction bases: 6. Germline lookup yields CDR1 SGDLS and CDR2 YYNGEE. The CDR3 reads CASSALAGEGTDTQYF. The CDR3 DNA follows: TGTGCCAGCAGCGCATTAGCGGGAGAGGGCACAGATACGCAGTATTTT.

The V gene is TRBV7-8, the J gene TRBJ2-2; a weak D match, TRBD2 (6 bases). V was shortened by 3 bases and J by 3 bases, with 11 bases between the two germline ends. The V gene's germline CDR1 is SGHVS and CDR2 FQNEAQ. This CDR3 comprises 15 residues. The CDR3 DNA is TGTGCCAGCAGCTTTTGGCGGGATGACACCGGGGAGCTGTTTTTT. It specifies CASSFWRDDTGELFF.

The rearrangement links TRBV5-6 to TRBJ2-7; TRBD2 matches at 10 bases. The CDR3 has 14 residues. V lost 0 bases, J lost 4 bases, and 1 base stayed unmatched. In germline, CDR1 is SGHDT, CDR2 YYEEEE. DNA of the CDR3: TGTGCCAGCAGCTTGGGGACTAGCGGATACGAGCAGTACTTC. This encodes CASSLGTSGYEQYF.

This chain connects TRBV29-1 to TRBJ2-1; 10 positions agree with TRBD2. V lost 7 bases and J lost 3; bases outside the gene matches: 15. There are 17 residues in the CDR3. CDR1 and CDR2 from the germline V gene are SQVTM and ANQGSEA. CDR3 amino acids: CSAPPGDGTSVYNEQFF. CDR3 sequence (DNA): TGCAGCGCTCCACCCGGCGATGGGACTAGCGTCTACAATGAGCAGTTCTTC.

The chain is built from TRBV27 and TRBJ2-1; perhaps D is TRBD1 or TRBD2 (5 bases each). Germline V gives CDR1 MNHEY, CDR2 SMNVEV (reference sequence). The CDR3 loop spans 11 amino acids. V dropped 7 bases and J dropped 7 bases, with 8 bases sitting between them. The CDR3 spells CASIWGNEQFF. As DNA, the CDR3 is TGTGCCAGCATATGGGGGAATGAGCAGTTCTTC.

V is TRBV27 and J is TRBJ1-1; no definite D call. The V and J ends lost 4 bases and 4 bases respectively, with 4 bases between them. From germline, CDR1 is MNHEY and CDR2 SMNVEV (reference sequence). CDR3 length: 11 amino acids. CDR3 sequence: CASSSGTEAFF. The CDR3 DNA follows: TGTGCCAGCAGTTCAGGCACTGAAGCTTTCTTT.

V usage is TRBV7-6 and J usage is TRBJ1-1, with 7 bases aligning to TRBD1. The V segment lost 5 bases and the J segment 8 bases; nucleotides outside the gene matches: 8. CDR1 and CDR2 (germline): SGHVS, FNYEAQ. The CDR3 spans 13 residues. The CDR3 loop is CASSPVLGQEAFF. CDR3 sequence (DNA): TGTGCCAGCAGCCCAGTGTTGGGACAGGAAGCTTTCTTT.